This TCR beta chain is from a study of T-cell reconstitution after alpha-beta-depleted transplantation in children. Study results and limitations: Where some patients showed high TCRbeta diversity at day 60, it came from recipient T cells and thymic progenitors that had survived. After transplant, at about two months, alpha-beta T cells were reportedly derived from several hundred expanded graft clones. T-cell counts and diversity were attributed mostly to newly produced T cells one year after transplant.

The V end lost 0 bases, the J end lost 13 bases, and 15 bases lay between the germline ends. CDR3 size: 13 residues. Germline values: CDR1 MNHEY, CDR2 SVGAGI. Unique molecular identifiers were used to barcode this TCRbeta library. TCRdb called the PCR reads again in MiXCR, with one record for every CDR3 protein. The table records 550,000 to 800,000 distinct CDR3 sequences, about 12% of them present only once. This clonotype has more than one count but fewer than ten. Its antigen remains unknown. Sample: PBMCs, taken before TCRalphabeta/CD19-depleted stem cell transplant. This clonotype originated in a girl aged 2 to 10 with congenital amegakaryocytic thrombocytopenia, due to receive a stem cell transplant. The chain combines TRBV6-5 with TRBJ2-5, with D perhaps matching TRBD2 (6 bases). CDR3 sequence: CASSYSGPTRWYF. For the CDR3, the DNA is TGTGCCAGCAGTTACTCAGGGCCGACTAGATGGTACTTC.